The sequence of this T cell receptor (beta chain) was determined in a study of T cells in Graves' hyperthyroidism and ophthalmopathy (dated by TCRdb to the late 2010s). In the study overall: Peripheral blood samples were taken at initial diagnosis, before any treatment was given. TCR V-J signatures able to tell the groups apart were searched for in a discovery cohort of some 100 patients, of whom 40 to 45 had Graves' ophthalmopathy and roughly 58 had stable Graves' hyperthyroidism. Prospective prediction of ophthalmopathy was tested in an independent validation cohort of fewer than 20 hyperthyroidism patients and roughly 16 patients who later progressed to ophthalmopathy. The roughly 91 discovery patients were randomly divided into training and test sets at a 7:3 ratio. In about 6 Graves' hyperthyroidism patients, the study also compared T-cell repertoires from thyroid tissue with T-cell repertoires from blood. Once sampling was done, hyperthyroidism patients were given methimazole at a starting dose of 30 mg daily, whereas ophthalmopathy patients were given high-dose intravenous methylprednisolone. TCR Vbeta CDR3 sequencing of 120 to 150 peripheral blood samples (under 45 ophthalmopathy, over 70 hyperthyroidism and some 17 progressor patients) is reported in the paper. The research as a whole found: During validation, the model predicted progression to ophthalmopathy a median of roughly six months ahead of onset, with 70.59% sensitivity and 72.22% specificity. Most expanded thyroid clonotypes (frequency above 0.001) were also detected in blood, suggesting blood repertoires may reflect thyroid immune responses. A 13 V-J signature model separated ophthalmopathy from stable hyperthyroidism, with approximately 87% sensitivity and 81.08% specificity in cross-validation and 80%/75% in testing. No statistical method was used to fix the sample size in advance, and group allocation was not hidden from the investigators.

This clonotype was seen more than once but under ten times. Its cognate antigen has yet to be identified. No much larger clonotype is one base removed from it; base qualities were not supplied. Stable Graves' hyperthyroidism was defined as the absence of progression to ophthalmopathy over 18 months of follow-up. The hyperthyroidism patients were between 18 and 65 years old and newly diagnosed, with a disease duration of less than 2 months. Exclusion was applied to patients with uncontrolled infections, other autoimmune diseases, pregnancy or lactation. Clinical symptoms, serum thyroxine and TRAb, thyroid ultrasound, and orbital computed tomography formed the basis for the diagnoses. PBMCs were separated from over 9 ml of fresh peripheral blood using Ficoll-Paque density gradient centrifugation. Total RNA was extracted using Trizol reagent, and RNA quality was assessed on an Agilent 2100 Bioanalyzer.

CDR1 is given as MNHNS and CDR2 as SASEGT, both from the germline V gene. From the cysteine through the phenylalanine, the CDR3 covers 14 amino acids. The kept DNA is CDR3 alone, 42 bases in frame from the first base. V loses 6 bases of germline sequence and J loses 1 base, and the interval between the two ends is 12 bases. Amplification of TCR beta CDR3 regions was carried out from RNA transcripts. A first-round RT-PCR of the TCR CDR3 used the HTBI primer set with the Qiagen OneStep RT-PCR kit. Libraries were constructed in a second round of multiplex PCR, after which size selection and purification were carried out. Libraries were sequenced paired-end with 100 bp reads on an Illumina HiSeq2000. Processing in the source paper ran as follows. Raw data were processed with SOAPnuke, discarding reads with adapters, uncalled bases, mean Phred below 15, or no exact constant-primer or identifier match. High-quality paired reads were merged with COPE v1.2.5, and unique nucleotide sequences were defined as clonotypes. Clonotypes were aligned to IMGT TRBV, TRBD and TRBJ reference segments using MiTCR v1.1. The analysis included only V-J combinations with a frequency above 0.0001, which together covered 99.2% of the repertoires. A TCS score was defined as the ratio between F50 (clonal expansion) and ExV (chaos), using BLOSUM62-based TCRdist between CDR3 peptides within each V-J. Welch's t-statistics and random forest reduced around 520 V-J features to 13, which were used in a naive Bayes classifier (R e1071). The public reads were run again by TCRdb, first through fastp at Q25 and then through MiXCR, and only productive beta chains were kept. One record per CDR3 amino acid sequence lists the most common genes and DNA. The V and J calls and clone size are TCRdb's, not the authors'. The sample table records 300,000 to 400,000 distinct CDR3 sequences; under 25% of these occur just once. Together, the top ten hold about 50% of the sample.

The sequence derives from a woman in her forties or fifties with Graves' hyperthyroidism. The sequencing input was blood. Recombination connected TRBV6-1 to TRBJ1-1; no D gene is confidently identified. The DNA sequence is given as TGTGCCAGCAGCCGGTACCTTGAGAACACTGAAGCTTTCTTT. It translates to CASSRYLENTEAFF.